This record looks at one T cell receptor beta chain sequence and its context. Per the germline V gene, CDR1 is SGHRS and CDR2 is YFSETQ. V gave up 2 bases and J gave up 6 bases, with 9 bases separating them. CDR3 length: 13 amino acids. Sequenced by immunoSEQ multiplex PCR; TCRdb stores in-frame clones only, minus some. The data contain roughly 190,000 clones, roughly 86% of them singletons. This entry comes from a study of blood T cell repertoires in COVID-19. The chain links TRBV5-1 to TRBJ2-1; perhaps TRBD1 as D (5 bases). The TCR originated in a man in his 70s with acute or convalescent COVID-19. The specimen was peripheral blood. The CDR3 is CASSFRRVNEQFF. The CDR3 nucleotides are TGCGCCAGCAGCTTTCGCAGGGTCAATGAGCAGTTCTTC.